This T cell receptor (beta chain) was sequenced for a study of cytomegalovirus exposure and HLA in healthy donors. The overall study: Among several hundred genotyped donors, 80% to 90% fell in the Caucasian-associated ancestry cluster.

General study results and limits: Analysis performed later found more than 15,000 TCR beta sequences associated with HLA alleles at 0.05 false discovery rate.

Both 60 Vbeta primers and 13 Jbeta primers went into the PCR. Clones were read by immunoSEQ multiplex PCR, and TCRdb kept only the in-frame ones, dropping some. The sample contains 150,000 to 250,000 clones, 70% to 80% of which appear only once. Germline V gene lookup returns CDR1 ENHRY and CDR2 SYGVKD. The V end lost 0 bases, the J end lost 5 bases, and 4 bases lay between the germline ends. The CDR3 runs 13 residues. A remark on this clone: Its target is unknown.

Regarding donors, all were healthy bone marrow donors. The receptor's source is a woman aged 25 to 39 in good health and CMV-seropositive. The sequencing sample was made of PBMCs. This chain connects TRBV10-3 to TRBJ1-4; D is unclear. As DNA, the CDR3 is TGTGCCATCAGTGAGTCGAGGAATGAAAAACTGTTTTTT. Its translation: CAISESRNEKLFF.